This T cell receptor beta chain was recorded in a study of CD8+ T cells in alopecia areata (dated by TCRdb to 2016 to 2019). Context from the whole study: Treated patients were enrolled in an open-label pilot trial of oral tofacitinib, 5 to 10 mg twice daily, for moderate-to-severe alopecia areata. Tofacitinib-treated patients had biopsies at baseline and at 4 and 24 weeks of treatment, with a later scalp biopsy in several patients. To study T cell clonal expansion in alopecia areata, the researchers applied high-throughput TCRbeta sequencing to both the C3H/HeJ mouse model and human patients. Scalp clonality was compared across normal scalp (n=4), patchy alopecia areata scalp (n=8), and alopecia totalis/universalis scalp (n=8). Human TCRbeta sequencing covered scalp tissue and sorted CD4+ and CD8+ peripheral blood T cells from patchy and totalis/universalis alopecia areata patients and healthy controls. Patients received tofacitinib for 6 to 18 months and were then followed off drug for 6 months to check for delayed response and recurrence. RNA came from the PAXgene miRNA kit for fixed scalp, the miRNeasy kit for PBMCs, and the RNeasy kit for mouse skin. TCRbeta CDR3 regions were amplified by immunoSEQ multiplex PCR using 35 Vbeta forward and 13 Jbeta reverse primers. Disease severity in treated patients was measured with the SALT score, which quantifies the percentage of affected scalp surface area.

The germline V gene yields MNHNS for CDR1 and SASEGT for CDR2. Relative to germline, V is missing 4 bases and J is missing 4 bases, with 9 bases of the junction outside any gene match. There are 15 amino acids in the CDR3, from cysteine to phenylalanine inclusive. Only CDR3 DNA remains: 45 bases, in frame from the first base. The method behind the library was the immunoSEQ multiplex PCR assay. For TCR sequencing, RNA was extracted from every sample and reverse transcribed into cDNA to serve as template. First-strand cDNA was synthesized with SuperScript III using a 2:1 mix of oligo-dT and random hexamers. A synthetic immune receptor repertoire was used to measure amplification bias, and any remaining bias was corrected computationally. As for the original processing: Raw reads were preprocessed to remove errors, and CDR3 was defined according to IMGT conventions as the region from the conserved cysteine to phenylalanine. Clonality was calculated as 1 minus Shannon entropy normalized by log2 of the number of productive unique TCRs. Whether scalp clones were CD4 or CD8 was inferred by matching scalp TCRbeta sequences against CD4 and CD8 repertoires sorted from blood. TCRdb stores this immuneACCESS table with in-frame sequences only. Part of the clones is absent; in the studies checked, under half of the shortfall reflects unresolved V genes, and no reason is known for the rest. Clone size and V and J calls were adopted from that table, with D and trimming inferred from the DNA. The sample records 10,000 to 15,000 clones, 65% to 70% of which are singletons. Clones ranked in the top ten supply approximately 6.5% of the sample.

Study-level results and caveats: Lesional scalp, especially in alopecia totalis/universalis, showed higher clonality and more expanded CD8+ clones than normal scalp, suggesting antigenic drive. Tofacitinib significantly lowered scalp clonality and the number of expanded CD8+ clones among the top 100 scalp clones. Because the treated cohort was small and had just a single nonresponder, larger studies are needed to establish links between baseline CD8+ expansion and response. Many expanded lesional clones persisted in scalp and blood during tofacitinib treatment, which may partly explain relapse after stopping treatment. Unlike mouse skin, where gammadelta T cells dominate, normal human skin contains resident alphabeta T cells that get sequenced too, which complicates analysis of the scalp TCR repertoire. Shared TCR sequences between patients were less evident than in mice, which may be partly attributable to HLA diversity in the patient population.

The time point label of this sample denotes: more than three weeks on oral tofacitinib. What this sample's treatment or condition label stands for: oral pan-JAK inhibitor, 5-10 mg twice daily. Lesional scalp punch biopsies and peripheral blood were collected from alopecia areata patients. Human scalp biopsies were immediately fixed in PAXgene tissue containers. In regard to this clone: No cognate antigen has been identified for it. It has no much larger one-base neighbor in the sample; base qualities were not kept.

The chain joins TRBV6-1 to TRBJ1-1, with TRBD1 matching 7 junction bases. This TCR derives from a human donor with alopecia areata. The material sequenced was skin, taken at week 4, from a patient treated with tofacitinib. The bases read TGTGCCAGCAGTGGACGTACAGGGGTTGGCACTGAAGCTTTCTTT. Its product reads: CASSGRTGVGTEAFF.